Listed below are T cell receptor beta chains from one sample, sequenced in a study of cytomegalovirus exposure and HLA in healthy donors. Profiled with immunoSEQ multiplex PCR; TCRdb holds only in-frame clones, not every one. The table has approximately 260,000 clones, 84% seen once. The sequencing input was PBMCs. The receptors stem from a woman in her thirties or forties in good health and CMV-seropositive. Each CDR3 is given with its conserved first and last residue. A D gene is named only where the DNA matches it firmly. Clone size is not always given. Where it is, it says once, few, many or a class for expanded clones.

abundance,j_gene,len,v_gene,d_gene,CDR3aa,CDR3nt
-,TRBJ2-7,15,TRBV6-6,TRBD2,CASSSQRGPGYEQYF,TGTGCCAGCAGTAGCCAGCGGGGCCCCGGATACGAGCAGTACTTC
-,TRBJ2-3,15,TRBV7-3,TRBD2,CASSSSGSHADTQYF,TGTGCCAGCAGCTCTAGCGGGAGCCACGCAGATACGCAGTATTTT
-,TRBJ2-7,12,TRBV7-3,-,CASSSSAGPQYF,TGTGCCAGCAGCTCCTCGGCAGGGCCGCAGTACTTC
-,TRBJ1-5,14,TRBV4-3,-,CASSQDSGVQPQHF,TGCGCCAGCAGCCAAGACTCGGGGGTTCAGCCCCAGCATTTT
-,TRBJ2-1,17,TRBV5-6,-,CASSLGSGARPYNEQFF,TGTGCCAGCAGCTTGGGATCGGGAGCTAGGCCCTACAATGAGCAGTTCTTC
-,TRBJ1-1,15,TRBV5-1,TRBD1,CASSTGQGGSTEAFF,TGCGCCAGCAGCACCGGACAGGGAGGTTCTACTGAAGCTTTCTTT
-,TRBJ2-1,15,TRBV9,TRBD2,CASSNGLAGVGEQFF,TGTGCCAGCAGCAACGGACTAGCGGGAGTCGGTGAGCAGTTCTTC
-,TRBJ2-5,18,TRBV7-3,TRBD2,CASSLGHLASGTGETQYF,TGTGCCAGCAGCTTAGGGCATCTGGCTAGCGGGACGGGGGAGACCCAGTACTTC
-,TRBJ1-2,12,TRBV28,-,CASSQGSLGYTF,TGTGCCAGCAGTCAGGGGTCGCTTGGCTACACCTTC
-,TRBJ1-1,14,TRBV5-1,TRBD1,CASSLRQGGTEAFF,TGCGCCAGCAGCTTACGACAGGGGGGCACTGAAGCTTTCTTT
-,TRBJ1-2,14,TRBV28,TRBD1,CASSFRDRIRGYTF,TGTGCCAGCAGTTTCCGGGACAGGATCCGTGGCTACACCTTC
once,TRBJ2-3,14,TRBV19,TRBD2,CARGTSGSPDTQYF,TGTGCCAGAGGGACTAGCGGGAGTCCAGATACGCAGTATTTT
-,TRBJ1-2,13,TRBV29-1,-,CSVDPGSYYGYTF,TGCAGCGTTGACCCTGGCAGTTACTATGGCTACACCTTC
-,TRBJ1-3,15,TRBV25-1,TRBD1,CASSARGLSGNTIYF,TGTGCCAGCAGTGCAAGGGGGCTCTCTGGAAACACCATATATTTT
-,TRBJ1-5,15,TRBV19,-,CASSISFYSNQPQHF,TGTGCCAGTAGTATAAGCTTTTATAGCAATCAGCCCCAGCATTTT
-,TRBJ2-5,15,TRBV9,TRBD1,CASTLLGQGGETQYF,TGTGCCAGCACCCTCCTGGGACAGGGCGGGGAGACCCAGTACTTC
-,TRBJ1-2,13,TRBV27,TRBD1,CASSLQGRRGYTF,TGTGCCAGCAGTCTACAGGGGCGAAGAGGCTACACCTTC
-,TRBJ2-5,14,TRBV5-1,-,CASSLETGGKTQYF,TGCGCCAGCAGCTTGGAGACGGGCGGGAAGACCCAGTACTTC
-,TRBJ2-7,17,TRBV23-1,TRBD2,CASSHPHTGTTSYEQYF,TGCGCCAGCAGTCACCCCCACACCGGGACTACGTCCTACGAGCAGTACTTC
-,TRBJ2-1,12,TRBV7-2,-,CASSSDSNEQFF,TGTGCCAGCAGCTCAGACAGCAATGAGCAGTTCTTC
-,TRBJ2-7,17,TRBV25-1,-,CASSEYFSGQQAYEQYF,TGTGCCAGCAGTGAATACTTTTCAGGACAGCAGGCCTACGAGCAGTACTTC
-,TRBJ2-5,15,TRBV6-5,-,CASSYISNGKETQYF,TGTGCCAGCAGTTACATCTCCAACGGGAAAGAGACCCAGTACTTC
-,TRBJ1-1,12,TRBV28,-,CGYGEGNTEAFF,TGTGGGTACGGGGAAGGGAACACTGAAGCTTTCTTT
-,TRBJ1-1,13,TRBV7-6,-,CASRQAPVTEAFF,TGTGCCAGCAGACAGGCCCCGGTGACTGAAGCTTTCTTT
-,TRBJ2-3,15,TRBV5-1,-,CASSPGTPSTDTQYF,TGCGCCAGCAGCCCCGGGACACCAAGCACAGATACGCAGTATTTT
few,TRBJ2-1,13,TRBV9,TRBD2,CASSVDLAGLQFF,TGTGCCAGCAGCGTAGATCTAGCGGGACTGCAGTTCTTC
-,TRBJ1-1,15,TRBV7-8,TRBD1,CASSFQTGTHTEAFF,TGTGCCAGCAGCTTCCAGACAGGGACCCACACTGAAGCTTTCTTT
-,TRBJ2-5,15,TRBV19,-,CASSTPAGPPETQYF,TGTGCCAGTAGTACCCCAGCGGGCCCACCAGAGACCCAGTACTTC
-,TRBJ2-3,15,TRBV5-1,-,CASSRGQFTTDTQYF,TGCGCCAGCAGCCGAGGACAGTTCACCACAGATACGCAGTATTTT
-,TRBJ2-1,16,TRBV5-1,TRBD2,CASSLKTSGWDNEQFF,TGCGCCAGCAGCCTCAAGACTAGCGGGTGGGACAATGAGCAGTTCTTC
once,TRBJ2-1,20,TRBV30,TRBD2,CAWSSPGLAGGGGSYNEQFF,TGTGCCTGGAGTTCCCCGGGACTAGCGGGAGGGGGGGGCTCCTACAATGAGCAGTTCTTC
-,TRBJ2-2,15,TRBV30,-,CAWSPDRLNTGELFF,TGTGCCTGGAGTCCTGACAGGCTGAACACCGGGGAGCTGTTTTTT
-,TRBJ2-4,13,TRBV30,TRBD2,CAWSTGRQNIQYF,TGTGCCTGGAGTACCGGGAGGCAAAACATTCAGTACTTC
-,TRBJ1-4,14,TRBV28,-,CASGGQGQGEKLFF,TGTGCCAGCGGCGGGCAGGGCCAGGGGGAAAAACTGTTTTTT
-,TRBJ2-7,15,TRBV27,TRBD1,CASSFQDRGTYEQYF,TGTGCCAGCAGTTTCCAGGACAGGGGAACCTACGAGCAGTACTTC
-,TRBJ2-7,14,TRBV4-1,TRBD2,CASSLPGGSYEQYF,TGCGCCAGCAGCCTGCCGGGGGGCTCCTACGAGCAGTACTTC
-,TRBJ1-6,15,TRBV6-6,-,CASSYDLEGVSPLHF,TGTGCCAGCAGTTACGATCTCGAGGGGGTTTCACCCCTCCACTTT
-,TRBJ1-6,18,TRBV2,-,CASSERGGKSSYNSPLHF,TGTGCCAGCAGTGAGAGGGGGGGGAAAAGCTCCTATAATTCACCCCTCCACTTT
-,TRBJ2-7,13,TRBV7-6,-,CASSSTRRGEQYF,TGTGCCAGCAGCTCGACTAGGAGGGGCGAGCAGTACTTC
-,TRBJ2-1,15,TRBV27,TRBD2,CASSYSGPYYNEQFF,TGTGCCAGCAGTTATAGCGGGCCCTACTACAATGAGCAGTTCTTC
-,TRBJ1-2,13,TRBV7-9,TRBD1,CASSPGQIYGYTF,TGTGCCAGCAGCCCGGGACAGATCTATGGCTACACCTTC
-,TRBJ2-7,13,TRBV5-1,TRBD1,CASSNRDRDEQYF,TGCGCCAGCAGCAACCGGGACAGGGACGAGCAGTACTTC
-,TRBJ2-3,15,TRBV9,-,CASSGSGFRTDTQYF,TGTGCCAGCAGCGGATCGGGGTTTCGCACAGATACGCAGTATTTT
-,TRBJ2-2,14,TRBV29-1,TRBD1,CSVEGRGHTGELFF,TGCAGCGTTGAAGGCAGGGGGCATACCGGGGAGCTGTTTTTT
-,TRBJ2-7,14,TRBV6-5,-,CASSLTGTTYEQYF,TGTGCCAGCAGTTTGACAGGTACAACCTACGAGCAGTACTTC
-,TRBJ1-1,13,TRBV6-1,-,CASTPPGGTEAFF,TGTGCCAGCACTCCGCCGGGGGGCACTGAAGCTTTCTTT
-,TRBJ2-5,15,TRBV7-2,TRBD2,CASSPFSGRLETQYF,TGTGCCAGCAGCCCGTTTAGCGGGAGGCTGGAGACCCAGTACTTC
-,TRBJ2-3,15,TRBV2,TRBD1,CASKTDRAATDTQYF,TGTGCCAGCAAGACGGACAGGGCCGCCACAGATACGCAGTATTTT
few,TRBJ2-5,12,TRBV29-1,TRBD1,CSVGQGGETQYF,TGCAGCGTGGGACAGGGAGGAGAGACCCAGTACTTC
-,TRBJ2-7,13,TRBV27,TRBD2,CASSRDYSYEQYF,TGTGCCAGCAGCCGGGACTACTCCTACGAGCAGTACTTC